The present entry profiles one T cell receptor (beta chain) with its context. Its antigen is as yet unknown. Here immunoSEQ multiplex PCR was the method, and the copy in TCRdb shows in-frame clones only, minus some. Found here are 96,000 or so clones, more than 85% of them singletons; the top ten hold around 0.17%. The sample is drawn from a study of graft-versus-host responses after intestinal transplantation. The J segment lost 7 bases and the V segment lost 1 base, leaving 19 bases of the junction unmatched. The CDR3 covers 19 residues. Germline values: CDR1 LGHNA, CDR2 YNFKEQ. This sequence joins TRBV4-2 and TRBJ1-1; 9 positions agree with TRBD1. The source was unstimulated CD4+ T cells sorted from spleen or lymph node cells, collected before intestinal transplant. This TCR came from a human donor who received an intestinal transplant. CDR3 loop: CASSQVRGQGGWDQGEAFF. The CDR3 nucleotides are TGTGCCAGCAGCCAAGTCCGGGGACAGGGCGGATGGGACCAGGGTGAAGCTTTCTTT.